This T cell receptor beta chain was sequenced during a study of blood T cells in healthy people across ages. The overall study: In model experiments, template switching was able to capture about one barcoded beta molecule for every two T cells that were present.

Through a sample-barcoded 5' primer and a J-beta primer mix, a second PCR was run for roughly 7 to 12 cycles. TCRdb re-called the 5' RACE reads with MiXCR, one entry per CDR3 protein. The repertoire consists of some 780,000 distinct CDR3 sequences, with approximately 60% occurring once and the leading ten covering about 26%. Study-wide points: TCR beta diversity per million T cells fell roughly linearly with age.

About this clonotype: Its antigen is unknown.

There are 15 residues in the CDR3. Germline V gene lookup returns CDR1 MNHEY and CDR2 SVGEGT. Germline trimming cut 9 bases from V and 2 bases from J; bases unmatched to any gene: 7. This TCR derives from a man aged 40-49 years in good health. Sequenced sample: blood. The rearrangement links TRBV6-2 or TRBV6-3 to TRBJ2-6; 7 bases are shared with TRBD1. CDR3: CASRQGLTGANVLTF. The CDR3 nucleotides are TGTGCCAGTAGACAGGGTCTAACTGGGGCCAACGTCCTGACTTTC.